This TCR beta chain is from a study of blood T cell repertoires in COVID-19. The data were produced by immunoSEQ multiplex PCR, yet TCRdb's version contains in-frame clones alone and is incomplete. The table lists 200,000 to 250,000 clones, 70% to 90% of them singletons. J was trimmed by 10 bases and V by 2 bases; bases with no gene match: 7. The germline V gene has CDR1 SGHAT and CDR2 FQNNGV. The CDR3 has 15 residues. The chain links TRBV11-2 to TRBJ1-4, with 10 bases fitting TRBD1. The sequenced sample consisted of peripheral blood. The receptor comes from a man aged 25-45 years who had recovered from COVID-19. The CDR3 DNA sequence: TGTGCCAGCAGCTTATATGGACAGGGGGTAGTAAAACTGTTTTTT. It specifies CASSLYGQGVVKLFF.